This T cell receptor beta chain was captured in a study of blood T cell repertoires in COVID-19. Study overall: Acute-phase and convalescent COVID-19 samples originated in the United States, Italy and Spain. Nucleic acid was either cDNA or gDNA, and it came from T cells, B-cell-depleted T cells, or PBMCs.

In the authors' methods: The assay estimated nucleated cells by amplifying reference gene primers. Produced via immunoSEQ multiplex PCR; TCRdb's table is partial and in-frame only. V, J and clone size derive from that table, while D and trimming were established from the DNA sequence. The sample holds some 250,000 clones, roughly 84% seen once. This sequence originates from a woman younger than 30 with acute or convalescent COVID-19. Sequencing was done on a sample of peripheral blood.

The DNA for the CDR3 is TGTGCCAGCAGCGCCGGACTAGCGGCAACCTACGAGCAGTACTTC. This translates into CASSAGLAATYEQYF. This chain links TRBV9 with TRBJ2-7; 10 nucleotides agree with TRBD2. From germline, CDR1 is SGDLS and CDR2 YYNGEE. The V gene end was trimmed by 3 bases and the J gene end by 2 bases; junction bases not matched to a gene: 5. This CDR3 has 15 amino acids. Full variable domain (remainder filled in from reference TRBV9 and TRBJ2-7): DSGVTQTPKHLITATGQRVTLRCSPRSGDLSVYWYQQSLDQGLQFLIQYYNGEERAKGNILERFSAQQFPDLHSELNLSSLELGDSALYFCASSAGLAATYEQYFGPGTRLTVT.